The clone carrying this TCR beta chain was seen only a few times. Its specificity is unknown. These data originate in a study of cytomegalovirus exposure and HLA in healthy donors. Study overall: In a later analysis, the 120 or so validation repertoires were reported to have used the same platform as the 666 first-cohort repertoires. Study results and limitations: Most TCR sequences were rare, but some public TCRs occurred in many donors. According to the study, 160 or so TCR beta chains were cytomegalovirus-associated.

Germline values: CDR1 GTSNPN, CDR2 SVGIG (reference sequence). CDR3 length: 14 residues. V was trimmed by 4 bases and J by 8 bases, leaving 18 bases between them. The protocol was immunoSEQ multiplex PCR, while the TCRdb copy is restricted to in-frame clones and leaves out a portion. The sample has about 58,000 clones, more than 90% seen once. Material: PBMCs. This chain links TRBV30 with TRBJ1-5; no clear D. The sequence derives from a man in his late teens or twenties in good health and CMV-seronegative. The CDR3 sequence: CAWTGRGDSEPQHF. In nucleotides, the CDR3 is TGTGCCTGGACCGGCCGGGGAGACTCGGAGCCCCAGCATTTT.